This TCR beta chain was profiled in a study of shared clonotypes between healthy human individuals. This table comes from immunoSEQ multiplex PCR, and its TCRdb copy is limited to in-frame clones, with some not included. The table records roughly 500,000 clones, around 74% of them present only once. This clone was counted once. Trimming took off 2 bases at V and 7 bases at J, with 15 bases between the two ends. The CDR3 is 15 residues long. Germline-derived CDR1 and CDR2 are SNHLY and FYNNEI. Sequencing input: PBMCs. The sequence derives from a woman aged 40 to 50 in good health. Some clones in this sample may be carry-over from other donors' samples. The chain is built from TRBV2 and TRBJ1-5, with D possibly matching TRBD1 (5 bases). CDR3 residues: CASSEFAGQGQPQHF. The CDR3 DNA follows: TGTGCCAGCAGTGAATTTGCAGGGCAGGGCCAGCCCCAGCATTTT.